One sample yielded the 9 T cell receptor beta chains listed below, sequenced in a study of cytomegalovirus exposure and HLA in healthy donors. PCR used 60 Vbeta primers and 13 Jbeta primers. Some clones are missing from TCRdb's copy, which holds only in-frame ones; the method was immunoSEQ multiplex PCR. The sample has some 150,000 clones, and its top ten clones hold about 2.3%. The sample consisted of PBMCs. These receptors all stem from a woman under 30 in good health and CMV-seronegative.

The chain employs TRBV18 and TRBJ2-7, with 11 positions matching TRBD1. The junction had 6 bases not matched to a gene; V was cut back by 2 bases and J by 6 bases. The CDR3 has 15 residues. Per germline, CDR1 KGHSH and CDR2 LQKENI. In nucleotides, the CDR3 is TGTGCCAGCTCACCAAACTTAGGGACAGGGGGCGAGCAGTACTTC. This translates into CASSPNLGTGGEQYF.

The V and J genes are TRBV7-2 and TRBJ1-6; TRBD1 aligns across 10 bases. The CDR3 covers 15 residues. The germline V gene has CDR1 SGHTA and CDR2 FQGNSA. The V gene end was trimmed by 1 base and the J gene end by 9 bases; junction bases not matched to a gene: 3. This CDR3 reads CASSLGRTGGSPLHF. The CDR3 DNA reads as TGTGCCAGCAGCTTAGGCCGGACAGGGGGTTCACCCCTCCACTTT.

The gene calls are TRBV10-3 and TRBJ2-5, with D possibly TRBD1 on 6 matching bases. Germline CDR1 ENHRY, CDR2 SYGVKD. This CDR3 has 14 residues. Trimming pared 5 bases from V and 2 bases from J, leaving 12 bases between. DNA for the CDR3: TGTGCCATCAGTTTGGCAGGGGCTCAAGAGACCCAGTACTTC. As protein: CAISLAGAQETQYF.

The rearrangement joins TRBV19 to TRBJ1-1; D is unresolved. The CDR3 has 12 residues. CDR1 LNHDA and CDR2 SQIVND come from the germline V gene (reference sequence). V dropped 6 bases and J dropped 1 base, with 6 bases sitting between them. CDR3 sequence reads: CASSHGNTEAFF. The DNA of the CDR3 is TGTGCCAGTAGCCACGGGAACACTGAAGCTTTCTTT.

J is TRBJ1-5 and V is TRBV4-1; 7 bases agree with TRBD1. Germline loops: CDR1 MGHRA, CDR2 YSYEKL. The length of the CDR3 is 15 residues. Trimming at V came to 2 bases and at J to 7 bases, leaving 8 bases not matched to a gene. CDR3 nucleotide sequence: TGCGCCAGCAGCCAATGGGGACAGAGCGGGCAGCCCCAGCATTTT. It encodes CASSQWGQSGQPQHF.

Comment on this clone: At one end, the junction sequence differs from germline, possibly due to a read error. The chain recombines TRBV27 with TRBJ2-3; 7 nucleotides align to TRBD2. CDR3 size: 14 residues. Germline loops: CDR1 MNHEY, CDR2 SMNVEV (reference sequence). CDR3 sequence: CASRSGASTNTQYF. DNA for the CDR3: TGTGCCAGTAGAAGCGGGGCTAGCACAAATACGCAGTATTTT.

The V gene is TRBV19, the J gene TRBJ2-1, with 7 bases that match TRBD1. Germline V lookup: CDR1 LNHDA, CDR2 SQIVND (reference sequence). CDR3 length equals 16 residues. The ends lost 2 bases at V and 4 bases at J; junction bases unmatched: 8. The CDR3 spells CASSISAGGSYNEQFF. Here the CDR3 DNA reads TGTGCCAGTAGTATATCTGCAGGGGGTTCATACAATGAGCAGTTCTTC.

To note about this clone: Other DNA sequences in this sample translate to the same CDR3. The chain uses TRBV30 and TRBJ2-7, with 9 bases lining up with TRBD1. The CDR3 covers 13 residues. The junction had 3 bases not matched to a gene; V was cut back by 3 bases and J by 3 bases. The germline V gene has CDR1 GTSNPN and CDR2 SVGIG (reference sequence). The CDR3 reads CAWRDRGVYEQYF. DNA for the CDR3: TGTGCCTGGAGGGACAGGGGTGTCTACGAGCAGTACTTC.

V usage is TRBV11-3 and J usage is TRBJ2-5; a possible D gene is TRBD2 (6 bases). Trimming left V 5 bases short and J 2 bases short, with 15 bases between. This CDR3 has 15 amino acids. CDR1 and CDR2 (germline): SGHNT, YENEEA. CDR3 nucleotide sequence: TGTGCCAGCAGCACCCCGGCGGGGTGGCAAGAGACCCAGTACTTC. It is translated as CASSTPAGWQETQYF.